The present entry profiles one T cell receptor beta chain with its context. Per the authors' pipeline: Amplification with reference gene primers provided the estimates of nucleated cell counts. Method: immunoSEQ multiplex PCR; TCRdb's copy keeps in-frame clones and lacks some. The DNA was the basis for D and trimming; V, J and clone size are from that table. This sample yields over 30,000 clones, of which 85% to 90% are seen a single time; around an eighth belongs to the top ten. CDR3 length: 12 amino acids. The germline gives CDR1 PRHDT, CDR2 FYEKMQ (reference sequence). Trimming took 4 bases from V and 4 from J, leaving 6 bases between them. These data are taken from a study of blood T cell repertoires in COVID-19. Turning to the study itself: Acute-phase and convalescent COVID-19 samples originated in the United States, Italy and Spain. Nucleic acid was either cDNA or gDNA, and it came from T cells, B-cell-depleted T cells, or PBMCs.

Specimen: peripheral blood. The rearrangement links TRBV13 to TRBJ2-3, with D unclear. The receptor's source is a man aged 70 or older with acute or convalescent COVID-19. The CDR3 DNA sequence: TGTGCCAGCAGCTCCTTCGCAGATACGCAGTATTTT. Translating gives CASSSFADTQYF.